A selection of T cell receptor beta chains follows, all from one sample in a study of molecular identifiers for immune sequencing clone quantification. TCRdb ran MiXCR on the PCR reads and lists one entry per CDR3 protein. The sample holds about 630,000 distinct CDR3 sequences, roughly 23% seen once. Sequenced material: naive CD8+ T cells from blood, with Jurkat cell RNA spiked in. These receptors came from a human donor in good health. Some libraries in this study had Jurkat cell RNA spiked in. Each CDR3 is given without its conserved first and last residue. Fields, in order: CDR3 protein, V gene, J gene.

CDR3 protein: ASSLGPGTRAYEQY
V gene: TRBV7-9
J gene: TRBJ2-7

CDR3 protein: ASRPPQGTGELF
V gene: TRBV7-9
J gene: TRBJ2-2

CDR3 protein: AWSRLAGTGELF
V gene: TRBV30
J gene: TRBJ2-2

CDR3 protein: ASSQDAALAGVPGELF
V gene: TRBV4-3
J gene: TRBJ2-2

CDR3 protein: ASSPSGAREQF
V gene: TRBV7-2
J gene: TRBJ2-1

CDR3 protein: ASSSSLAGETQY
V gene: TRBV7-6
J gene: TRBJ2-5

CDR3 protein: ATGPGQGATGELF
V gene: TRBV19
J gene: TRBJ2-2

CDR3 protein: ASSEVLGENTEAF
V gene: TRBV25-1
J gene: TRBJ1-1

CDR3 protein: ASRASGVYEQY
V gene: TRBV12-3/TRBV12-4
J gene: TRBJ2-7

CDR3 protein: ASIPPPTGMDEQY
V gene: TRBV2
J gene: TRBJ2-7

CDR3 protein: ASSPRPGQLNEKLF
V gene: TRBV4-1
J gene: TRBJ1-4

CDR3 protein: ACSLVRVPGGF
V gene: TRBV13
J gene: TRBJ1-1

CDR3 protein: ASARTGNTEAF
V gene: TRBV7-9
J gene: TRBJ1-1

CDR3 protein: ASSQQGDAGKLF
V gene: TRBV4-3
J gene: TRBJ1-4

CDR3 protein: ASSQVGTGENYGYT
V gene: TRBV14
J gene: TRBJ1-2

CDR3 protein: ASSSGFGNQPRH
V gene: TRBV7-6
J gene: TRBJ1-5

CDR3 protein: ASSPRGVADTQY
V gene: TRBV13
J gene: TRBJ2-3

CDR3 protein: ASSYPRQGINEQF
V gene: TRBV6-2/TRBV6-3
J gene: TRBJ2-1

CDR3 protein: ASTTRAGEKLF
V gene: TRBV7-9
J gene: TRBJ1-4

CDR3 protein: ASSELPGTVYEQY
V gene: TRBV27
J gene: TRBJ2-7

CDR3 protein: ASSQVSGSSTDTQY
V gene: TRBV4-1
J gene: TRBJ2-3

CDR3 protein: ASSQDWGAGKDDEQF
V gene: TRBV14
J gene: TRBJ2-1